This T cell receptor (beta chain) was retrieved from a study of blood T cells in healthy people across ages (dated by TCRdb to between 2014 and 2017). Regarding the research as a whole: In model experiments, template switching captured about one uniquely barcoded TCR beta cDNA molecule for every two T cells. The donors were split into four age groups: young (average 16 years), middle-aged (nearly 40), aged (approximately 60) and long-lived (about 74). To avoid experimental bias, donors of different ages were randomly spread across the sequencing lanes. Age-related changes in TCR beta repertoire diversity were measured in the study by deep sequencing normalized with unique cDNA molecular identifiers. Using the same blood draw, the study looked at two additional independent replicas of 1 million unique cDNA reads for two donors, one aged 18 to 29 and the other aged 80 or older.

Results and caveats for the whole study, not just this receptor: Observed TCR beta diversity per million T cells fell roughly linearly with age, and a significant reduction was already apparent by age roughly 40. Because the CMV infection status of the donors was unknown, age-related changes in expanded clonotypes may potentially have been confounded. A strong correlation was found between observed TCR beta diversity and the percentage of naive T cells measured by flow cytometry. Estimates of total diversity based on one million sequenced T cells were regarded as lower bounds and as underestimates. Compared with the aged group, the long-lived group had more naive CD4+ T cells, fewer expanded clones and increased TCR diversity, suggesting age selection. Conclusive comparison of naive and antigen-experienced compartments was prevented by the profiling of bulk unsorted PBMCs.

The CDR3 runs 15 residues from the cysteine to the phenylalanine. The read is trimmed to its CDR3 DNA, 45 bases read in frame from base 1. V loses 2 bases of germline sequence and J loses 0 bases, and the interval between the two ends is 10 bases. This clonotype was counted once. This receptor's antigen is unknown. Within one base of it there is no much larger clone, and no base qualities were kept. Libraries were built with 5' RACE. The instrument given in TCRdb is Illumina HiSeq 2500. A second PCR of about 7 to 12 cycles was run with a J-beta primer mix and a sample-barcoded 5' primer. A unique molecular identifier was introduced onto each TCR beta cDNA molecule by a template-switch 5' adaptor carrying 12 random nucleotides. Each sample yielded at least 3 million CDR3-containing paired-end reads. All of the RNA was converted into first-strand cDNA using the Mint cDNA synthesis kit, with a TRBC-specific oligonucleotide serving as the primer. Following uracil-DNA glycosylase treatment, a first 18-cycle PCR with universal primers M1SS and BC2_uni_R was performed on all cDNA. The original methods were these. Normalization of each sample was performed by random selection of 1 million high-quality reads, each carrying a distinct molecular identifier. Reads sharing molecular identifiers were discarded rather than binned into consensus sequences. CDR3 identification, clonotype clustering and error correction used MiTCR with a Q25 quality threshold and the strictest error-elimination algorithm. A nonparametric unseen species model with Euler transformation was used to estimate a lower bound on total TCR beta diversity. Using fastp at Q25 and MiXCR, TCRdb reprocessed the public reads and kept productive beta chains. Merged by CDR3 protein, the rows form single entries marked with the most common genes and DNA. The V and J calls follow TCRdb's processing rather than the paper's. This sample comprises 920,000 or so distinct CDR3 sequences, under 45% of them detected only once. The top ten clonotypes cover under 20% of the sample.

Systemically healthy Caucasian individuals from Russia, some 40 in total and aged about 6 to 95 years, were included as donors. Around 10 milliliters of peripheral blood were collected from each donor into EDTA-treated Vacutainer tubes. Ficoll-Paque density-gradient centrifugation was used to isolate PBMCs, with at least 7 million per sample. Trizol reagent was used to extract total RNA from PBMCs, with at least 6 micrograms per sample. Naive CD45RAhigh/CD27high T cell percentages were measured by flow cytometry on a PBMC aliquot from every donor. Recombination linked TRBV12-3 or TRBV12-4 to TRBJ1-2, and possibly TRBD1, on 6 matching bases. Material: blood. The sequence derives from a woman aged 60-70 years in good health. For the CDR3, the sequence is CASSLTGRTNYGYTF. The DNA is as follows: TGTGCCAGCAGTTTAACAGGGAGAACTAACTATGGCTACACCTTC.